This T cell receptor (beta chain) was sequenced during a study of STAT3 mutations in large granular lymphocyte leukemia (dated by TCRdb to between 2019 and 2020). For the wider study: In roughly half of the longitudinally sequenced T-LGLL patients, canonical activating STAT3 mutations were detected. Patients with T-cell large granular lymphocyte leukemia underwent serial deep sequencing of TCRbeta CDR3 and STAT3 to reconstruct clonal hierarchy and dynamics. From an initial cohort of 207 LGL patients, over 15 representative T-LGLL cases were picked for longitudinal TCRbeta and STAT3 sequencing. On average, sequencing was done at more than 3 time points per patient, with the number of samplings ranging from 2 to 8. Over half of the T-LGLL patients were given one or more immunosuppressive therapy regimens, and approximately 36% of the treated patients had a hematologic response. A couple of patients with natural killer LGL leukemia were also sequenced longitudinally as controls within the study. On the study overall, not on this receptor specifically: Several patients had a dominant TCR clone burden greater than the STAT3 mutant burden, which suggests that the STAT3 mutation arose secondarily within a clone that had already expanded. The linking of therapy response to changes in TCR clonal burden was complicated by variable intervals between samplings and differing treatment regimens. TCR clonotype switching after therapy was observed in about 35% of the 18 patients, and all newly emerging clones were found to be STAT3 wild type. Because no samples were available when a clone first appeared, clonal expansion was inferred from samplings taken at other points. Every T-LGLL patient showed at least one immunodominant TCRbeta clonotype, and about half showed multiple immunodominant subclonotypes. Persisting codominant clonotypes in some patients meant a small but highly pathogenic clone may have been missed.

DNA was extracted from blood mononuclear cells, with the same DNA used for both TCR and STAT3 sequencing. On this clone itself: This clone's antigen is unknown. Base quality data are lacking; no much larger clone is found one base away.

The CDR3, cysteine through phenylalanine, is 14 amino acids long. Just CDR3 DNA is preserved here, 42 bases in frame from base 1. Sequences SGHNT (CDR1) and YYREEE (CDR2) are obtained from the germline V gene (reference sequence). After removal of 4 bases from V and 3 bases from J, the junction retains 5 bases not matched to a gene. TCRbeta libraries were sequenced on an Illumina MiSeq, averaging around 40,000 productive templates per sample. Multiplex PCR amplification was used to generate TCRbeta CDR3 libraries with the immunoSEQ assay. The published analysis was carried out like this. Repertoire diversity was calculated as previously defined, with values near 0 taken to indicate extremely monoclonal samples. Entries here come from immuneACCESS through TCRdb and include only in-frame sequences with V and J called. Some clones fail to appear in such tables; in the studies checked, an unresolved V gene covers under half of the shortfall, and the cause of the remainder is unknown. That table supplies the V and J calls and clone size; D and trimming were determined from the DNA. In this sample the table shows around 10,000 clones, around 52% of which occur a single time. The ten top clones hold about 8.1% of the sample.

The sequencing input was peripheral blood mononuclear cells. This receptor was obtained from a boy aged 5-17 years with T-cell large granular lymphocyte leukemia. Some clones in this sample may be carry-over from other donors' samples. The age is the age at diagnosis. The V and J segments used are TRBV5-4 and TRBJ1-1; 8 middle bases align to TRBD1. CDR3 region: CASSLDRAYTEAFF. The nucleotide sequence is given as TGTGCCAGCAGCCTGGACAGGGCCTACACTGAAGCTTTCTTT.